These 9 T cell receptor beta chains were sequenced from one sample in a study of identical twins. TCRdb redid the calling of the 5' RACE reads with MiXCR, one entry per CDR3 protein. Of around 670,000 distinct CDR3 sequences in the sample, 6.1% were seen once. The sequenced material came from naive T cells sorted from blood. The receptors derive from a man aged 18 to 30 in good health.

The chain joins TRBV27 to TRBJ1-6, with TRBD1 matching over 8 bases. This CDR3 spans 17 amino acids. Trimming removed 6 bases from V and 6 bases from J; junction bases left unmatched: 13. CDR1 MNHEY and CDR2 SMNVEV come from the germline V gene (reference sequence). The CDR3 here is CASRRLQGQVLNSPLHF. As DNA, the CDR3 is TGTGCCAGCAGGCGTCTTCAGGGACAGGTTCTTAATTCACCCCTCCACTTT.

V and J are TRBV7-6 and TRBJ1-5, with 10 bases lining up with TRBD1. CDR1 and CDR2 (germline): SGHVS, FNYEAQ. The V and J ends lost 4 bases and 4 bases, in that order; junction bases with no gene match: 4. The length of the CDR3 is 15 residues. CDR3 coding DNA: TGTGCCAGCAGCTCGGGACAGGGGTTAAATCAGCCCCAGCATTTT. Its translation: CASSSGQGLNQPQHF. The variable domain in full, with the rest retrieved from reference TRBV7-6 and TRBJ1-5, is GAGVSQSPRYKVTKRGQDVALRCDPISGHVSLYWYRQALGQGPEFLTYFNYEAQQDKSGLPNDRFSAERPEGSISTLTIQRTEQRDSAMYRCASSSGQGLNQPQHFGDGTRLSIL.

This clonotype was counted at least ten times. V usage is TRBV5-1 and J usage is TRBJ1-1, with 7 bases fitting TRBD1. V shed 3 bases, J shed 1 base, and the junction held 9 bases outside the gene matches. CDR1 is SGHRS, CDR2 YFSETQ, per germline. The CDR3 contains 16 residues. The CDR3 DNA is TGCGCCAGCAGCTGGACAGGCGGTCAGGCGAACACTGAAGCTTTCTTT. Protein product: CASSWTGGQANTEAFF.

This clonotype was seen a few times. This chain uses TRBV5-4 with TRBJ2-1; possibly TRBD2 for D (6 bases). Trimming removed 5 bases from V and 7 bases from J, with 25 bases in between. The length of the CDR3 is 17 residues. The germline gives CDR1 SGHNT, CDR2 YYREEE (reference sequence). The DNA for the CDR3 is TGTGCCAGCAGTTCGTACAGTAATATAGCGGAGCTTAATGAGCAGTTCTTC. This sequence encodes CASSSYSNIAELNEQFF. Full variable domain (rest looked up from reference TRBV5-4 and TRBJ2-1): ETGVTQSPTHLIKTRGQQVTLRCSSQSGHNTVSWYQQALGQGPQFIFQYYREEENGRGNFPPRFSGLQFPNYSSELNVNALELDDSALYLCASSSYSNIAELNEQFFGPGTRLTVL.

J is TRBJ2-7 and V is TRBV4-1; D may be TRBD1 or TRBD2 (5 bases each). The germline V gene encodes CDR1 MGHRA and CDR2 YSYEKL. Trimming pared 3 bases from V and 7 bases from J, leaving 16 bases between. The CDR3 spans 14 residues. The CDR3 nucleotides are TGCGCCAGCAGCCACTTTACTGCTGAGGGGGAGCAGTACTTC. This gives the protein CASSHFTAEGEQYF.

This clonotype has a handful of counts. V gene TRBV7-2 combines with J gene TRBJ2-1, with TRBD2 matching 10 bases. Germline-derived CDR1 and CDR2 are SGHTA and FQGNSA. The J segment lost 1 base and the V segment lost 4 bases, leaving 4 bases of the junction unmatched. The CDR3 is 16 amino acids. In DNA form, the CDR3 reads TGTGCCAGCAGCTCGCTAGCGGGAGTTTCCTACAATGAGCAGTTCTTC. Its protein is CASSSLAGVSYNEQFF. The full variable domain, its missing parts supplied by reference TRBV7-2 and TRBJ2-1, is GAGVSQSPSNKVTEKGKDVELRCDPISGHTALYWYRQSLGQGLEFLIYFQGNSAPDKSGLPSDRFSAERTGGSVSTLTIQRTQQEDSAVYLCASSSLAGVSYNEQFFGPGTRLTVL.

This clonotype was counted at least ten times. This rearrangement joins TRBV10-3 to TRBJ2-7; D perhaps matches TRBD1 (6 bases). The germline gives CDR1 ENHRY, CDR2 SYGVKD. The V end lost 10 bases, the J end lost 6 bases, and 19 bases lay between the germline ends. The CDR3 totals 13 residues. This chain's CDR3 is CATKRQARGEQYV. The CDR3 nucleotides read TGTGCCACCAAACGGCAGGCCAGGGGCGAGCAGTACGTC.

This clonotype has at least ten counts. The chain recombines TRBV12-3 or TRBV12-4 with TRBJ1-6; D is ambiguous. The CDR3 runs to 13 residues. Trimming took 9 bases from V and 0 from J, leaving 6 bases between them. The CDR3 sequence: CARGSSYNSPLHF. CDR3 in DNA: TGTGCCAGGGGAAGCTCCTATAATTCACCCCTCCACTTT.

This clonotype was found a few times. The rearrangement uses TRBV28 and TRBJ2-2, with D perhaps TRBD1 (6 bases). The V gene's germline CDR1 is MDHEN and CDR2 SYDVKM. The CDR3 covers 14 residues. Trimming stripped 8 bases from V and 0 bases from J, with 10 bases between. The CDR3 DNA reads as TGTGCCAGCCAATGGACAGCGAACACCGGGGAGCTGTTTTTT. Translated, it gives CASQWTANTGELFF.